The clone carrying this T cell receptor beta chain was seen ten or more times. V lost 4 bases and J 9 bases, leaving 10 bases between the germline ends. The CDR3 has 12 amino acids. CDR1 SGHTA and CDR2 FQGNSA come from the germline V gene. The data originate from a study of T cells after posttransplantation cyclophosphamide. Treatment was busulfan-fludarabine conditioning, a marrow graft, and cyclophosphamide on days +3 and +4. This table comes from immunoSEQ multiplex PCR, and its TCRdb copy is limited to in-frame clones, with some not included. Observed in the sample are some 17,000 clones, none of them singletons.

The chain recombines TRBV7-2 with TRBJ1-5; unclear D gene. The TCR comes from a female patient in her 30s who received an allogeneic stem cell transplant from a related donor, was CMV-positive, and had no GVHD. The graft donor may have contributed some T cells. The specimen was PBMCs, collected after allogeneic stem cell transplant with posttransplant cyclophosphamide. CDR3 DNA sequence: TGTGCCAGCAGCTCCTTGCGGGGGCCCCAGCATTTT. Translation gives CASSSLRGPQHF.